This TCR beta chain was identified during a study of cytomegalovirus exposure and HLA in healthy donors. The study's findings and limits: Through in vitro validation, a few CMV-associated chains were shown to be specific for CMV antigens. In an earlier analysis, productive rearrangement rates for most beta V segments clustered near 90% or 30%. Reportedly, diagnosis of cytomegalovirus status by the classifier showed high specificity and sensitivity.

This CDR3 has 16 amino acids. V lost 0 bases, J lost 1 base, and 11 bases lay in between. CDR1 and CDR2 (germline): SGHNT, YYREEE (reference sequence). This clone showed up just once. Its specificity is not known. Primers included in the PCR were 60 Vbeta and 13 Jbeta primers. The repertoire was sequenced with immunoSEQ multiplex PCR; TCRdb's copy has only in-frame clones and lacks some. The sample lists 150,000 to 200,000 clones, approximately 86% occurring once. The sample comprised PBMCs. The V call is TRBV5-4, the J call TRBJ2-1; D might be TRBD1 (5 bases). This TCR came from a woman between 18 and 30 years old in good health and CMV-seronegative. CDR3 in amino acids: CASSLEGPRSYNEQFF. The CDR3 region has the DNA TGTGCCAGCAGCTTGGAGGGGCCGCGGTCCTACAATGAGCAGTTCTTC.